This TCR beta chain appears in the sequencing data of a study of esophageal squamous cell carcinoma under preoperative chemotherapy. This sample's time point: after preoperative PTX-NDP chemotherapy. Patients received paclitaxel-nedaplatin as preoperative chemotherapy before surgery. This clonotype is deemed medium-sized (0.01 to 0.1%). Its target is unknown. Whole-study findings and limits: After chemotherapy, TCR diversity rose significantly in peripheral T cells but not in tumor-infiltrating lymphocytes. Post-treatment tumor-infiltrating lymphocytes appeared partly derived from peripheral T cells migrating into the tumor. Abundant clones tended to shrink rather than expand after paclitaxel-nedaplatin.

From the PCR reads, TCRdb called clonotypes with MiXCR, one entry per CDR3 protein. The table has about 32,000 distinct CDR3 sequences, roughly 52% seen once; the top ten hold roughly 20%. This CDR3 contains 15 residues. V gave up 2 bases and J gave up 0 bases, with 9 bases separating them. Collection of the sample occurred from a patient given preoperative chemotherapy. This receptor was taken from a human donor with esophageal squamous cell carcinoma. The donor label of this sample is uncertain. The chain is built from TRBV12-3 or TRBV12-4 and TRBJ2-3; D is possibly TRBD1 (5 bases). CDR3 sequence (DNA): TGTGCCAGCAGTTTACAGGGAACTAGCACAGATACGCAGTATTTT. Protein sequence: CASSLQGTSTDTQYF.